The 5 T cell receptor beta chains given below trace back to one sample, sequenced in a study of blood T cell repertoires in COVID-19 (dated by TCRdb to the early 2020s). The library came from the immunoSEQ multiplex PCR assay. TCRdb's version of the immuneACCESS table is confined to in-frame rearrangements and falls short of the full clone set. An unresolved V gene accounts for under half of the shortfall where checked; the remainder is of unknown origin. The sample includes about 140,000 clones, with 88% observed a single time. The ten largest clones take up 1.5% to 2% of the sample. The sequenced sample consisted of peripheral blood. The receptor set was obtained from a woman aged 50 to 60 with acute or convalescent COVID-19.

The chain links TRBV3-1 (or the pseudogene TRBV3-2) to TRBJ2-7, with TRBD1 matching over 9 bases. CDR3 length: 14 amino acids. The J segment lost 6 bases and the V segment lost 0 bases, leaving 3 bases of the junction unmatched. Looked up from germline, CDR1 is LGHDT and CDR2 is YNNKEL (reference sequence). The CDR3 bases are TGTGCCAGCAGCCAAGAGACAGGGGGTGGCGAGCAGTACTTC. Amino acid sequence: CASSQETGGGEQYF.

This sequence joins TRBV19 and TRBJ1-5, with TRBD1 identical over 10 bases. The CDR3 is made up of 13 amino acids. Germline loops: CDR1 LNHDA, CDR2 SQIVND (reference sequence). The V segment lost 9 bases and the J segment 6 bases; nucleotides outside the gene matches: 5. CDR3 in DNA: TGTGCCAGCGACAGGGGGCGTCTTCAGCCCCAGCATTTT. Amino acid sequence: CASDRGRLQPQHF.

This sequence joins TRBV27 and TRBJ1-1, with D hard to call. V lost 1 base and J lost 8, with 20 bases in between. The CDR3 totals 16 residues. Germline V gene data show CDR1 as MNHEY and CDR2 as SMNVEV (reference sequence). In DNA, the CDR3 is TGTGCCAGCAGTTTATTCCCCTCCGGTGGCCCGGAGGAAGCTTTCTTT. As protein: CASSLFPSGGPEEAFF.

The genes are TRBV10-2 and TRBJ2-7; 9 positions agree with TRBD2. The CDR3 totals 13 residues. CDR1 WSHSY and CDR2 SAAADI come from the germline V gene. V lost 6 bases to trimming and J lost 11 bases; unmatched junction nucleotides: 11. The CDR3 here is CASRLAGGPEEYF. The CDR3 DNA sequence: TGCGCCAGCAGGCTGGCGGGAGGGCCGGAGGAGTACTTC.

The CDR3 reads CASRGDTDNQPQHF. CDR3 nucleotides: TGTGCCAGCAGAGGGGACACGGACAATCAGCCCCAGCATTTT. The V call is TRBV6-5, the J call TRBJ1-5, with D possibly being TRBD1 (6 bases). The CDR3 totals 14 residues. The germline gives CDR1 MNHEY, CDR2 SVGAGI. Between the trimmed V and J ends, which lost 6 bases and 3 bases, there was a span of 12 bases.